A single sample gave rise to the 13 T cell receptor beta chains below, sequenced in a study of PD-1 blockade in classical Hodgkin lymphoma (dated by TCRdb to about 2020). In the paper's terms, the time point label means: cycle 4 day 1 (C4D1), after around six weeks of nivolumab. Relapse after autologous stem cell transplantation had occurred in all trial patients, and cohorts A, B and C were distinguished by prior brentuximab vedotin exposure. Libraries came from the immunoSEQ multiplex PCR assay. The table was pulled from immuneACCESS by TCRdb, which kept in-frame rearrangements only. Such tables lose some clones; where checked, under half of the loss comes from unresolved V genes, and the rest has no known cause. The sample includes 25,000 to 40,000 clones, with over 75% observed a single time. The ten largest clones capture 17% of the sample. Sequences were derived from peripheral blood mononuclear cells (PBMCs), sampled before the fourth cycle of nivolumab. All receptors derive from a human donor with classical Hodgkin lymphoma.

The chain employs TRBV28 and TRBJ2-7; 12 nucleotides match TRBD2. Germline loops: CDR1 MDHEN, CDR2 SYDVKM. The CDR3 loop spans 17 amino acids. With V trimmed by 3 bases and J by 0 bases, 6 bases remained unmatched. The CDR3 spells CASSFGLAGLVSYEQYF. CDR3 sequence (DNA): TGTGCCAGCAGTTTCGGACTAGCGGGACTTGTCTCCTACGAGCAGTACTTC.

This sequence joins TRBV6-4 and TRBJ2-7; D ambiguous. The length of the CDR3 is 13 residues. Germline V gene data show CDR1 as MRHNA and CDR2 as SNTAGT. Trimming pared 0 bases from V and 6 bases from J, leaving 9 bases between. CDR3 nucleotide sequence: TGTGCCAGCAGTGACTCGATTCAGATCGAGCAGTACGTC. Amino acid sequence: CASSDSIQIEQYV.

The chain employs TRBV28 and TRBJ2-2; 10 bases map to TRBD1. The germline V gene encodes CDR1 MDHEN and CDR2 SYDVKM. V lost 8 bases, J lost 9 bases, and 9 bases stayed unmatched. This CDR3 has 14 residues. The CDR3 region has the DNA TGTGCCAGCGGGGACAGGGGCTTACACCGGGAGCTGTTTTTT. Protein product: CASGDRGLHRELFF.

The CDR3 DNA is TGTGCCAGCAGCTCGAGAGGAGGGCCCGGGGAGCTGTTTTTT. This codes for CASSSRGGPGELFF. The chain has TRBV7-8 and TRBJ2-2, with a weak D call TRBD2 (6 bases). CDR1 and CDR2 from the germline V gene are SGHVS and FQNEAQ. This CDR3 has 14 residues. Trimming took 4 bases from V and 6 from J, leaving 12 bases between them.

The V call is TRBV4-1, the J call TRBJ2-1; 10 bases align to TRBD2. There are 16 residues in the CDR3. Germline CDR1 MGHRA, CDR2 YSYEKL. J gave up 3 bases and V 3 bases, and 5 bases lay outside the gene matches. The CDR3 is CASSHLTSGFYNEQFF. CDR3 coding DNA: TGCGCCAGCAGCCACCTGACTAGCGGGTTCTACAATGAGCAGTTCTTC.

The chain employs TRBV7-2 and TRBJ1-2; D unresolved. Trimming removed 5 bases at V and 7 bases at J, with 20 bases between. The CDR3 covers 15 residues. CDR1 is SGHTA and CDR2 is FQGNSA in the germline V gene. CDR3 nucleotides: TGTGCCAGCAGCCCCGACCCGGGAACACCCTTTGGCTACACCTTC. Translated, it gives CASSPDPGTPFGYTF.

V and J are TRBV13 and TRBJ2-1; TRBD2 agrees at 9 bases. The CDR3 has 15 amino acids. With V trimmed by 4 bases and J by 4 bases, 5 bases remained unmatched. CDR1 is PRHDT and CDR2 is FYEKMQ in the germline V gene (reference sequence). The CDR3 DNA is TGTGCCAGCAGCTCGGGCGGGAGGGTTTACAATGAGCAGTTCTTC. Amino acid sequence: CASSSGGRVYNEQFF.

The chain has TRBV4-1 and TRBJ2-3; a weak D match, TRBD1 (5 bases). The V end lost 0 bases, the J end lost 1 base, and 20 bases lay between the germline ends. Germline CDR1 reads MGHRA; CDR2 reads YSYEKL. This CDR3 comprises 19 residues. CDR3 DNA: TGCGCCAGCAGCCAAGAGGGTGGGGCAGTAGGGCCAGGCACAGATACGCAGTATTTT. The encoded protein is CASSQEGGAVGPGTDTQYF.

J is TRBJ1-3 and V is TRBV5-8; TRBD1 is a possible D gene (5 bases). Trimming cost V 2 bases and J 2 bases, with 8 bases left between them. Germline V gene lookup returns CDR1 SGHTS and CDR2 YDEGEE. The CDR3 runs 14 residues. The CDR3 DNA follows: TGTGCCAGCAGCTTCTCCAGGGCTGGAAACACCATATATTTT. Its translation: CASSFSRAGNTIYF. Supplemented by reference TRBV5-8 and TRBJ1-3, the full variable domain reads EAGVTQSPTHLIKTRGQQATLRCSPISGHTSVYWYQQALGLGLQFLLWYDEGEERNRGNFPPRFSGRQFPNYSSELNVNALELEDSALYLCASSFSRAGNTIYFGEGSWLTVV.

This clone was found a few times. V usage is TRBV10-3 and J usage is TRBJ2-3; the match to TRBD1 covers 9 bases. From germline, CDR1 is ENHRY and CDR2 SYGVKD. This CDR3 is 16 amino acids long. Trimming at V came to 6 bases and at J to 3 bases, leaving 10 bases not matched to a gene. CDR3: CAIRPTRDRVTDTQYF. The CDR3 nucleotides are TGTGCCATCAGGCCCACACGGGACAGGGTAACAGATACGCAGTATTTT.

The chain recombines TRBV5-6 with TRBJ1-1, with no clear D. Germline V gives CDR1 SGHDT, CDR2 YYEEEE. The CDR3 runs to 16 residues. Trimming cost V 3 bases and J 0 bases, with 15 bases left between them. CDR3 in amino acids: CASSSENRYMNTEAFF. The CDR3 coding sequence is TGTGCCAGCAGCTCGGAAAACCGGTACATGAACACTGAAGCTTTCTTT.

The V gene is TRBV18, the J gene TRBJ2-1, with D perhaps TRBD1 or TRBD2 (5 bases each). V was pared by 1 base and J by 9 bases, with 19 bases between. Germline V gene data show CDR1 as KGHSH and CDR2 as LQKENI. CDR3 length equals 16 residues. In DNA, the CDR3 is TGTGCCAGCTCACCACAAGAGGGACCCCCACTGGGTGAGCAGTTCTTC. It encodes CASSPQEGPPLGEQFF.

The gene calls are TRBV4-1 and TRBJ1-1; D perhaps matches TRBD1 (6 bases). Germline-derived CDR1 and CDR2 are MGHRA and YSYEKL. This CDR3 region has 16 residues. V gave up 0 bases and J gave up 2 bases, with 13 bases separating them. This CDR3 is CASSQEEGGFNTEAFF. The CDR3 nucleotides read TGCGCCAGCAGCCAAGAGGAGGGGGGATTTAACACTGAAGCTTTCTTT.